These T cell receptor beta chains were read from a single sample in a study of T cell changes during pregnancy in multiple sclerosis. Assay: immunoSEQ multiplex PCR; the TCRdb copy retains only in-frame clones and omits some. The sample includes fewer than 50,000 clones, roughly 91% of them seen just once. This specimen was CD8+ T cells from peripheral blood mononuclear cells, taken in the first trimester of pregnancy. All receptors come from a female donor with multiple sclerosis, enrolled in a pregnancy study. Both conserved end residues are part of each CDR3. The D gene is left open where the match is weak. Clone size is shown for a subset of rows, as once, few, many or a class of expanded clone.

clone size	D gene	V gene	J gene	CDR3 protein	CDR3 DNA
once	TRBD1	TRBV6-5	TRBJ2-7	CASSYSGQRTYEQYF	TGTGCCAGCAGTTACTCGGGACAGAGGACCTACGAGCAGTACTTC
-	-	TRBV5-1	TRBJ1-1	CASSWAGANTEAFF	TGCGCCAGCAGCTGGGCGGGGGCAAACACTGAAGCTTTCTTT
once	-	TRBV6-5	TRBJ1-1	CASSYSGLMNTEAFF	TGTGCCAGCAGTTACTCAGGACTTATGAACACTGAAGCTTTCTTT
-	-	TRBV7-7	TRBJ2-1	CASSPSTPTNYNEQFF	TGTGCCAGCAGCCCCTCGACCCCGACAAATTACAATGAGCAGTTCTTC
-	TRBD2	TRBV5-1	TRBJ2-1	CASSAGTSGYNEQFF	TGCGCCAGCAGCGCCGGGACTAGCGGCTACAATGAGCAGTTCTTC
-	-	TRBV7-9	TRBJ2-3	CASSRTSGPSTDTQYF	TGTGCCAGCAGCCGGACGTCAGGGCCAAGCACAGATACGCAGTATTTT
few	TRBD1	TRBV27	TRBJ1-5	CASRRQGSNQPQHF	TGTGCCAGCAGGCGACAGGGTAGCAATCAGCCCCAGCATTTT
-	-	TRBV7-2	TRBJ1-2	CASSLDFGINYGYTF	TGTGCCAGCAGCTTAGACTTCGGGATTAACTATGGCTACACCTTC
-	-	TRBV27	TRBJ1-5	CASALGTDYSNQPQHF	TGTGCCAGCGCCCTGGGGACGGACTATAGCAATCAGCCCCAGCATTTT
-	TRBD2	TRBV27	TRBJ2-7	CASSPSGGAAYEQYF	TGTGCCAGCAGCCCGAGCGGGGGCGCCGCCTACGAGCAGTACTTC
-	TRBD1	TRBV27	TRBJ1-2	CASRTQGARYGYTF	TGTGCCAGCCGAACGCAGGGGGCCCGCTATGGCTACACCTTC
-	TRBD1	TRBV10-1	TRBJ1-2	CASSATGGDGYTF	TGCGCCAGCAGTGCGACAGGGGGCGATGGCTACACCTTC
-	-	TRBV7-6	TRBJ2-1	CASSFLPENNEQFF	TGTGCCAGCAGCTTTCTCCCAGAAAACAATGAGCAGTTCTTC
-	TRBD1	TRBV19	TRBJ1-1	CASSSSDPRGMEAFF	TGTGCCAGTAGTAGTAGTGACCCCAGGGGGATGGAAGCTTTCTTT
-	-	TRBV2	TRBJ2-7	CASSELPSSYEQYF	TGTGCCAGCAGTGAATTGCCGAGCTCCTACGAGCAGTACTTC
-	-	TRBV5-6	TRBJ1-1	CASSFTGMNTEAFF	TGTGCCAGCAGCTTTACGGGGATGAACACTGAAGCTTTCTTT
-	-	TRBV7-9	TRBJ1-5	CASRAGLGNQPQHF	TGTGCCAGCAGGGCAGGGCTTGGCAATCAGCCCCAGCATTTT
-	TRBD1	TRBV19	TRBJ1-1	CASSPQTRDRNTEAFF	TGTGCCAGTAGTCCGCAAACCAGGGACAGGAACACTGAAGCTTTCTTT
-	-	TRBV13	TRBJ1-1	CASSLLSAEAFF	TGTGCCAGCAGCTTACTATCCGCTGAAGCTTTCTTT
large	-	TRBV4-3	TRBJ2-2	CASSLYRDSTGELFF	TGCGCCAGCAGCCTCTATCGGGATAGCACCGGGGAGCTGTTTTTT
-	TRBD1	TRBV4-1	TRBJ1-1	CASSQDGDRATEAFF	TGCGCCAGCAGCCAAGATGGGGACAGGGCCACTGAAGCTTTCTTT
-	-	TRBV6-5	TRBJ2-2	CASSSANTGELFF	TGTGCCAGCAGTTCTGCGAACACCGGGGAGCTGTTTTTT
-	TRBD1	TRBV7-3	TRBJ1-1	CASSSGQGAMNTEAFF	TGTGCCAGCAGCTCCGGACAGGGGGCCATGAACACTGAAGCTTTCTTT
-	-	TRBV7-9	TRBJ1-2	CASSFGGTGQNYGYTF	TGTGCCAGCAGCTTCGGAGGAACCGGACAGAACTATGGCTACACCTTC
-	TRBD2	TRBV30	TRBJ2-7	CAWSGGGAYEQYF	TGTGCCTGGAGTGGGGGGGGTGCTTACGAGCAGTACTTC
-	-	TRBV6-1	TRBJ1-1	CASCQSLTEAFF	TGTGCCAGCTGCCAGTCCCTTACTGAAGCTTTCTTT
-	-	TRBV7-9	TRBJ2-1	CASSSGPTGVF	TGTGCCAGCAGCTCAGGGCCAACGGGGGTCTTC
-	-	TRBV2	TRBJ1-2	CASSATGSYTF	TGTGCCAGCAGTGCTACCGGGAGCTACACCTTC
-	-	TRBV6-5	TRBJ1-2	CASSYSLGAFYGYTF	TGTGCCAGCAGTTACTCGTTGGGGGCGTTCTATGGCTACACCTTC
-	TRBD1	TRBV6-6	TRBJ1-4	CASGLDLGQGNEKLFF	TGTGCCAGCGGACTTGACCTTGGACAGGGGAATGAAAAACTGTTTTTT
few	TRBD1	TRBV4-3	TRBJ1-5	CASSQNTGDWGNQPQHF	TGCGCCAGCAGCCAGAATACAGGGGATTGGGGCAATCAGCCCCAGCATTTT
-	TRBD2	TRBV19	TRBJ2-7	CASSPAGAYEQYF	TGTGCCAGTAGTCCCGCGGGGGCCTACGAGCAGTACTTC
-	TRBD1	TRBV13	TRBJ1-1	CASSFPTGGWAEAFF	TGTGCCAGCAGCTTCCCTACAGGGGGGTGGGCTGAAGCTTTCTTT
-	TRBD1	TRBV29-1	TRBJ1-1	CSSGTGLGNTEAFF	TGCAGCTCCGGGACAGGGCTGGGGAACACTGAAGCTTTCTTT
-	-	TRBV6-9	TRBJ1-5	CASSSRGRREQPQHF	TGTGCCAGCAGTTCCCGGGGCCGTCGGGAGCAGCCCCAGCATTTT
-	TRBD1	TRBV19	TRBJ1-5	CASSIVGTGSNQPQHF	TGTGCCAGTAGTATAGTGGGGACAGGGTCCAATCAGCCCCAGCATTTT
-	-	TRBV30	TRBJ1-5	CAWSEGVGQPQHF	TGTGCCTGGAGTGAAGGGGTCGGGCAGCCCCAGCATTTT
-	TRBD1	TRBV5-6	TRBJ1-6	CASSPLGQLYNSPLHF	TGTGCCAGCAGCCCCTTGGGACAGTTATATAATTCACCCCTCCACTTT
-	TRBD1	TRBV7-9	TRBJ1-2	CASSPTTGGPNYGYTF	TGTGCCAGCAGCCCCACGACAGGGGGACCGAACTATGGCTACACCTTC
-	-	TRBV5-1	TRBJ2-3	CASSLGAQGFTDTQYF	TGCGCCAGCAGCCTGGGGGCCCAGGGGTTTACAGATACGCAGTATTTT
-	-	TRBV19	TRBJ2-3	CASSIDLLTDTQYF	TGTGCCAGTAGTATAGACCTACTCACAGATACGCAGTATTTT
-	-	TRBV18	TRBJ2-6	CASSLRVGEISGANVLTF	TGTGCCAGCTCACTCCGGGTAGGGGAAATATCTGGGGCCAACGTCCTGACTTTC
many	-	TRBV6-1	TRBJ2-7	CASSEQDSPAYEQYF	TGTGCCAGCAGTGAACAGGACAGCCCAGCCTACGAGCAGTACTTC
-	TRBD1	TRBV10-3	TRBJ1-5	CAISGTGSGNQPQHF	TGTGCCATCAGTGGGACAGGGAGTGGCAATCAGCCCCAGCATTTT